This T cell receptor (beta chain) was recorded in a study of CD8+ T cells in alopecia areata. Whole-study context: At a dose of 5 to 10 mg twice daily, oral tofacitinib was given to treated patients. Overall study findings and caveats: Because of a solitary nonresponder, the connection of baseline CD8+ expansion to response stays uncertain. Treatment with tofacitinib significantly lowered scalp clonality and reduced expanded CD8+ clones among the top 100.

J was trimmed by 1 base and V by 3 bases; bases with no gene match: 1. CDR3 length: 14 residues. Germline V gene sequence: CDR1 SQVTM, CDR2 ANQGSEA. Sample treatment: oral pan-JAK inhibitor, 5-10 mg twice daily. Lesional scalp punch biopsies and peripheral blood were collected from alopecia areata patients. Note on this clone: What it binds is unknown.

The sequencing template was cDNA reverse transcribed from extracted RNA. Generated by immunoSEQ multiplex PCR, the TCRdb table keeps only in-frame clones and is missing some. The sample contains about 250,000 clones, 60% of which appear only once. The source was CD4+ T cells sorted from blood, collected around week 54, from a patient treated with tofacitinib. This clonotype was sampled from a human donor with alopecia areata. The rearrangement links TRBV29-1 to TRBJ2-2; TRBD1 matches 8 bases. For the CDR3, the DNA is TGCAGCGTTGAGGGACAGGAGAACACCGGGGAGCTGTTTTTT. Translation gives CSVEGQENTGELFF.